This TCR beta chain stems from a study of blood T cell repertoires in COVID-19 (TCRdb year 2020). Background for the entire study: Samples from collaborators originated in the United States, Italy and Spain and spanned both the acute and convalescent phases of COVID-19. The material from the prospective study consisted of cDNA or gDNA derived from T cells, B-cell-depleted T cells, or PBMCs. HLA class I and class II types, where available, came from metadata supplied by the sample provider rather than from assay-based typing. Samples came from the ongoing ImmuneRACE study (first 160 participants) plus 1,254 subjects from 6 global collaborators. The repertoires were released in a freely available public database intended as a resource for research on the immune response to SARS-CoV-2. The dataset comprised deeply sampled blood TCRbeta repertoires from subjects exposed to, actively infected with, or recovered from COVID-19. Sample metadata almost always included a de-identified subject ID, COVID-19 status, age in years and sex. Overall results and qualifications from the work: The quantity of clinical and demographic metadata differed by source and by participant and was supplied without curation.

Trimming takes 3 bases off V and 4 bases off J; junction bases not matched to a gene: 12. The CDR3 starts with the cysteine, ends with the phenylalanine, and has 16 residues. Of all the DNA, just the CDR3 is kept, 48 bases in frame from base 1. CDR1 and CDR2 are read off the germline V gene as SGHAT and FQNNGV. The collaborating institutions used their own protocols to collect whole blood in K2EDTA tubes. For TCRbeta analysis, collaborators shipped samples in one of three forms: frozen whole blood, isolated PBMCs, or DNA extracted from either of those sample types. TCRbeta CDR3 regions were amplified from genomic DNA by means of the immunoSEQ Assay, a bias-controlled multiplex PCR. The original methods were these. Within the assay, amplification of reference gene primers was used to estimate how many nucleated cells each sample contained. To quantify the absolute abundance of each unique TCRbeta CDR3 rearrangement, sequence reads were collapsed and filtered. For each sample, productive Simpson clonality was calculated as the square root of Simpson's diversity index across productive rearrangements. TCRdb took this table from immuneACCESS and kept in-frame rearrangements with V and J called. Such tables lack part of the clones; where checked against another copy, unresolved V genes explain under half of the gap, and the rest is unexplained. Clone size and V and J calls were adopted from that table, with D and trimming inferred from the DNA. This sample gives over 120,000 clones in total; roughly 89% of them show up just once. Just under 0.95% of the sample rests with the top ten.

As regards this clone: Its cognate antigen has yet to be identified. Base qualities are not provided; no much larger clone lies one nucleotide away.

The V and J genes are TRBV11-2 and TRBJ2-7; TRBD2 agrees with 7 junctional bases. This TCR was sampled from a woman aged 50 to 65 with acute or convalescent COVID-19. Input material: peripheral blood. The CDR3 protein sequence reads: CASSFLGLAVPYEQYF. The DNA sequence is TGTGCCAGCAGCTTCCTAGGGCTAGCGGTCCCTTACGAGCAGTACTTC.